These 2 T cell receptor beta chains were all obtained from the same sample, sequenced in a study of blood T cell repertoires in COVID-19. Some clones are missing from TCRdb's copy, which holds only in-frame ones; the method was immunoSEQ multiplex PCR. Seen here are a few hundred thousand clones, roughly 89% observed once, and the top ten hold over 1.5%. Sequenced material: peripheral blood. The receptors originated from a young woman with COVID-19, enrolled during active disease.

The J gene is TRBJ2-3, the V gene TRBV9, with TRBD2 identical over 14 bases. V was clipped by 4 bases and J by 3 bases; unmatched bases: 10. Looked up from germline, CDR1 is SGDLS and CDR2 is YYNGEE. This CDR3 spans 18 amino acids. DNA of the CDR3: TGTGCCAGCAGCACCAACCCCCGGACTAGCGGGGGGACAGATACGCAGTATTTT. This translates into CASSTNPRTSGGTDTQYF.

The rearrangement joins TRBV18 to TRBJ1-5; no firm D call. Trimming removed 4 bases from V and 4 bases from J, with 11 bases in between. The CDR3 extends over 14 amino acids. Germline values: CDR1 KGHSH, CDR2 LQKENI. The DNA of the CDR3 is TGTGCCAGCTCACTCGACAATGGTAATCAGCCCCAGCATTTT. The encoded protein is CASSLDNGNQPQHF. The full variable domain, rest sourced from reference TRBV18 and TRBJ1-5, is NAGVMQNPRHLVRRRGQEARLRCSPMKGHSHVYWYRQLPEEGLKFMVYLQKENIIDESGMPKERFSAEFPKEGPSILRIQQVVRGDSAAYFCASSLDNGNQPQHFGDGTRLSIL.